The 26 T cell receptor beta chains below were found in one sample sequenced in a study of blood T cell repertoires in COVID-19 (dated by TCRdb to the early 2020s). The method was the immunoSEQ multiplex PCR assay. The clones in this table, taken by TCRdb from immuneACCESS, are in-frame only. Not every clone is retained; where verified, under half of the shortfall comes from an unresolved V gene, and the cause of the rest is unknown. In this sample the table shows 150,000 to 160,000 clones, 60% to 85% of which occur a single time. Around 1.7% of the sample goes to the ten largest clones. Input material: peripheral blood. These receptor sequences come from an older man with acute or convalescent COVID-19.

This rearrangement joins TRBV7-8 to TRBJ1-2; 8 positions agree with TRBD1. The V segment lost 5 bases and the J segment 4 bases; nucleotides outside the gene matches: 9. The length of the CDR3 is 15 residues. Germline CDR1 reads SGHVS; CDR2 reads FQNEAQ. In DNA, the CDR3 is TGTGCCAGCAGCACTCGGACAGGGAGGGCCTATGGCTACACCTTC. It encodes CASSTRTGRAYGYTF.

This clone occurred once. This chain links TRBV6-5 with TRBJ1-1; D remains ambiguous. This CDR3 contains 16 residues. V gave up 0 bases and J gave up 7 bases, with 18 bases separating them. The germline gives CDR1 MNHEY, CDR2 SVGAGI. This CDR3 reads CASSYSQALGSGEAFF. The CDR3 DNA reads TGTGCCAGCAGTTACTCTCAAGCCCTAGGGAGCGGTGAAGCTTTCTTT.

The DNA for the CDR3 is TGTGCCACCAGCACAGGGGTGGGTCAGCCCCAGCATTTT. Translating it yields CATSTGVGQPQHF. The V call is TRBV24-1, the J call TRBJ1-5; 7 bases line up with TRBD1. Looked up from germline, CDR1 is KGHDR and CDR2 is SFDVKD. The CDR3 covers 13 residues. J was trimmed by 6 bases and V by 7 bases; bases with no gene match: 5.

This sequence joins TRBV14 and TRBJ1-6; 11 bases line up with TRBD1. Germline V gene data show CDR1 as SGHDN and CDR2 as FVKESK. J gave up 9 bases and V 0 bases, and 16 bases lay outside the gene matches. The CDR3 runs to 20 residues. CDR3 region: CASSQDLFWDRGKSVSPLHF. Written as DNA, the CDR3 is TGTGCCAGCAGCCAAGACCTTTTTTGGGACAGGGGGAAGTCAGTTTCACCCCTCCACTTT.

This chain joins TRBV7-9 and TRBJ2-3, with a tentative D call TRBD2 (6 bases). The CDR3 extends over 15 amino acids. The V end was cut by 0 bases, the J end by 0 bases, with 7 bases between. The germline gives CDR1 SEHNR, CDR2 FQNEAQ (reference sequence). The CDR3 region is CASSLASGSTDTQYF. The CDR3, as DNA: TGTGCCAGCAGCTTAGCTAGCGGTAGCACAGATACGCAGTATTTT.

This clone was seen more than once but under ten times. The CDR3 region is CASSPRREVSHEQFF. CDR3 in DNA: TGTGCCAGCAGCCCCAGGCGGGAAGTCAGCCATGAGCAGTTCTTC. This chain links TRBV5-4 with TRBJ2-1; possibly TRBD2 for D (6 bases). The V end was cut by 4 bases, the J end by 8 bases, with 19 bases between. This CDR3 has 15 residues. Germline V CDR1 and CDR2: SGHNT, YYREEE (reference sequence).

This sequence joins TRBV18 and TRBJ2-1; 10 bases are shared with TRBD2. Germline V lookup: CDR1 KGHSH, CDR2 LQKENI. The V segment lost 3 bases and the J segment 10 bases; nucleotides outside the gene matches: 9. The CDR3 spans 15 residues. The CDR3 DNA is TGTGCCAGCTCACCGAGCGGGGGGGACGCCAGGGAGCAGTTCTTC. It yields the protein CASSPSGGDAREQFF.

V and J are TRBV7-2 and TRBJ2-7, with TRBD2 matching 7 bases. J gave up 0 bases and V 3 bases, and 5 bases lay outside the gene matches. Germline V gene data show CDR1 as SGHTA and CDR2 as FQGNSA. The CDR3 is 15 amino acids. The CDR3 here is CASSFSGANSYEQYF. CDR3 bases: TGTGCCAGCAGCTTCAGCGGGGCCAACTCCTACGAGCAGTACTTC.

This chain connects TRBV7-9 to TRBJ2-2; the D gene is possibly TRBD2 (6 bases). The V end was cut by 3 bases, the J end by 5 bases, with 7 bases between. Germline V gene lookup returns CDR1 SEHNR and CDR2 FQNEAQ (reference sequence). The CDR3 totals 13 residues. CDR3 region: CASSFGRTGELFF. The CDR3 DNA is TGTGCCAGCAGCTTTGGGAGGACCGGGGAGCTGTTTTTT.

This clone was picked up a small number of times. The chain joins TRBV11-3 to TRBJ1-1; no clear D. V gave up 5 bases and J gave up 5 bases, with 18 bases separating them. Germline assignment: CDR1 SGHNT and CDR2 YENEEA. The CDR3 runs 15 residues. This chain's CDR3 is CASSPEDGLATEAFF. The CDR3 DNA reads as TGTGCCAGCAGCCCCGAAGACGGACTGGCAACTGAAGCTTTCTTT.

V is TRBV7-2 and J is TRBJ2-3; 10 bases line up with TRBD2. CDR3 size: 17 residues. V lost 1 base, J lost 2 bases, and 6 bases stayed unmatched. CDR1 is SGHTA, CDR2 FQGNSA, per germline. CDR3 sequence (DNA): TGTGCCAGCAGCTTAGGGAGCACTAGCGGGGTCACAGATACGCAGTATTTT. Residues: CASSLGSTSGVTDTQYF.

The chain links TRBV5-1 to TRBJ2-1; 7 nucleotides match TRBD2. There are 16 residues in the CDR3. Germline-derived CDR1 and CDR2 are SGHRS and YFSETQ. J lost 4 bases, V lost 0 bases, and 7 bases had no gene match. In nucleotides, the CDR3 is TGCGCCAGCAGCTTGGTAGCCGGGACTACGTACAATGAGCAGTTCTTC. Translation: CASSLVAGTTYNEQFF.

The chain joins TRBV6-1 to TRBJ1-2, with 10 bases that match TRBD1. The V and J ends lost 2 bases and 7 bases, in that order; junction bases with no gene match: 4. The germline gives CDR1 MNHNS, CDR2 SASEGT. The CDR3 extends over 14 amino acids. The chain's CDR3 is CASSELGQGFGYTF. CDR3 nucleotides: TGTGCCAGCAGTGAATTGGGACAGGGGTTTGGCTACACCTTC.

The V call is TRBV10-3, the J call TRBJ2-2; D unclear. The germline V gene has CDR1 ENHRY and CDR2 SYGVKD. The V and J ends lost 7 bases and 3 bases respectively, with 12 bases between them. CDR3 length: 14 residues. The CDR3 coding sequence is TGTGCCATCACAACAAGCCGGGACACCGGGGAGCTGTTTTTT. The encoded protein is CAITTSRDTGELFF.

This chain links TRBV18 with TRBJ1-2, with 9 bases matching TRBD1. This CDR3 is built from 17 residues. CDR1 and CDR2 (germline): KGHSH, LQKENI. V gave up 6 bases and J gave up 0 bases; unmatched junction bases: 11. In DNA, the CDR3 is TGTGCCAGCTCTGGTGGACAGGGGAGGTTAGCTAACTATGGCTACACCTTC. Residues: CASSGGQGRLANYGYTF.

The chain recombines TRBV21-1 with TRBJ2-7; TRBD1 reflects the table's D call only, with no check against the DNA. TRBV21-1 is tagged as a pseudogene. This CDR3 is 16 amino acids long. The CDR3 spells CASSKVQRGSSYEQYF. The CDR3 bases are TGTGCCAGCAGCAAAGTTCAAAGGGGGAGCTCCTACGAGCAGTACTTC.

The CDR3, as DNA: TGTGCCAGCAGCCAGGGACAACGAAACACCATATATTTT. It yields the protein CASSQGQRNTIYF. This chain links TRBV5-6 with TRBJ1-3; possibly TRBD1 for D (6 bases). The length of the CDR3 is 13 residues. With 4 bases removed from V and 5 bases from J, the gap between germline ends came to 10 bases. Per the germline V gene, CDR1 is SGHDT and CDR2 is YYEEEE.

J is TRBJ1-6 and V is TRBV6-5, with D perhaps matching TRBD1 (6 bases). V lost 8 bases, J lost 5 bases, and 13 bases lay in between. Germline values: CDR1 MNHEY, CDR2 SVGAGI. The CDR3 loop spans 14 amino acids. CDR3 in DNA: TGTGCCAGCGGGAGGGACACCGATAATTCACCCCTCCACTTT. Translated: CASGRDTDNSPLHF.

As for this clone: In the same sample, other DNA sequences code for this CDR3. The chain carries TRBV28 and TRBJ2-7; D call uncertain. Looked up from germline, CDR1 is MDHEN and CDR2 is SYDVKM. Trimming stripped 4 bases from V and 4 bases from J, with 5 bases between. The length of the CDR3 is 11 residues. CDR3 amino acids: CASSSPYEQYV. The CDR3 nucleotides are TGTGCCAGCAGTTCTCCGTACGAGCAGTACGTC.

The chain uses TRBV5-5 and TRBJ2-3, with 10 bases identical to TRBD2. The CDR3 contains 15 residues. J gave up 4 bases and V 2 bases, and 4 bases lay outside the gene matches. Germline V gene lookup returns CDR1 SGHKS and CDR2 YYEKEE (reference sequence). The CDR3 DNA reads TGTGCCAGCAGCTTAGCGGGGGGGCTTTCAGATACGCAGTATTTT. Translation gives CASSLAGGLSDTQYF.

The DNA for the CDR3 is TGCAGCGTTGGACAGGGTAACGACTATGGCTACACCTTC. Protein product: CSVGQGNDYGYTF. The chain combines TRBV29-1 with TRBJ1-2, with 7 positions matching TRBD1. V was pared by 4 bases and J by 3 bases, with 5 bases of the junction left unmatched. Germline-derived CDR1 and CDR2 are SQVTM and ANQGSEA. CDR3 size: 13 residues.

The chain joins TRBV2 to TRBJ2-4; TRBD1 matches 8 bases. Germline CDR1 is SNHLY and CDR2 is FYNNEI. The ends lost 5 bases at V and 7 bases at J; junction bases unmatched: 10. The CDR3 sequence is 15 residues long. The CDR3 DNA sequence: TGTGCCAGCAGTCCGACAGGGGTTTTGCTGAACATTCAGTACTTC. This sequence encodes CASSPTGVLLNIQYF.

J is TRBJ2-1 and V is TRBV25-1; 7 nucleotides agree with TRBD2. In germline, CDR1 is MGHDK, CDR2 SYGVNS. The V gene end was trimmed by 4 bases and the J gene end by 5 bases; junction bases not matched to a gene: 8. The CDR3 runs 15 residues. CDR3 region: CASSGFTGTNNEQFF. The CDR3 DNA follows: TGTGCCAGCAGTGGGTTTACCGGGACTAACAATGAGCAGTTCTTC.

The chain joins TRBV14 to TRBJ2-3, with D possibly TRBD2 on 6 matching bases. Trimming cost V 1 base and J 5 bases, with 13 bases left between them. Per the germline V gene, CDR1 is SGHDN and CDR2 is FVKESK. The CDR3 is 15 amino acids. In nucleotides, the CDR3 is TGTGCCAGCAGCCAAGGTGTCAGGCGGGAAGATACGCAGTATTTT. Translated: CASSQGVRREDTQYF.

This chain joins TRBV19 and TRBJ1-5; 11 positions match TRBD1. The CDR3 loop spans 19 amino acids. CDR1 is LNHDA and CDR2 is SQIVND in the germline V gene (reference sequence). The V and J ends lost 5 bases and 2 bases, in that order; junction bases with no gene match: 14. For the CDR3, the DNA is TGTGCCAGTAGTGTGCCGGGACAGGGGGTAAATTTGGGCAATCAGCCCCAGCATTTT. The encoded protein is CASSVPGQGVNLGNQPQHF.

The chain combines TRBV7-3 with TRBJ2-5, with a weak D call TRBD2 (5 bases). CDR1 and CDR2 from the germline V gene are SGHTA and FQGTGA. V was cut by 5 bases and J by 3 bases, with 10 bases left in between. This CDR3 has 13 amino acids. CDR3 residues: CASSPLGEETQYF. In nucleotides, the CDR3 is TGTGCCAGCAGCCCACTCGGGGAAGAGACCCAGTACTTC.